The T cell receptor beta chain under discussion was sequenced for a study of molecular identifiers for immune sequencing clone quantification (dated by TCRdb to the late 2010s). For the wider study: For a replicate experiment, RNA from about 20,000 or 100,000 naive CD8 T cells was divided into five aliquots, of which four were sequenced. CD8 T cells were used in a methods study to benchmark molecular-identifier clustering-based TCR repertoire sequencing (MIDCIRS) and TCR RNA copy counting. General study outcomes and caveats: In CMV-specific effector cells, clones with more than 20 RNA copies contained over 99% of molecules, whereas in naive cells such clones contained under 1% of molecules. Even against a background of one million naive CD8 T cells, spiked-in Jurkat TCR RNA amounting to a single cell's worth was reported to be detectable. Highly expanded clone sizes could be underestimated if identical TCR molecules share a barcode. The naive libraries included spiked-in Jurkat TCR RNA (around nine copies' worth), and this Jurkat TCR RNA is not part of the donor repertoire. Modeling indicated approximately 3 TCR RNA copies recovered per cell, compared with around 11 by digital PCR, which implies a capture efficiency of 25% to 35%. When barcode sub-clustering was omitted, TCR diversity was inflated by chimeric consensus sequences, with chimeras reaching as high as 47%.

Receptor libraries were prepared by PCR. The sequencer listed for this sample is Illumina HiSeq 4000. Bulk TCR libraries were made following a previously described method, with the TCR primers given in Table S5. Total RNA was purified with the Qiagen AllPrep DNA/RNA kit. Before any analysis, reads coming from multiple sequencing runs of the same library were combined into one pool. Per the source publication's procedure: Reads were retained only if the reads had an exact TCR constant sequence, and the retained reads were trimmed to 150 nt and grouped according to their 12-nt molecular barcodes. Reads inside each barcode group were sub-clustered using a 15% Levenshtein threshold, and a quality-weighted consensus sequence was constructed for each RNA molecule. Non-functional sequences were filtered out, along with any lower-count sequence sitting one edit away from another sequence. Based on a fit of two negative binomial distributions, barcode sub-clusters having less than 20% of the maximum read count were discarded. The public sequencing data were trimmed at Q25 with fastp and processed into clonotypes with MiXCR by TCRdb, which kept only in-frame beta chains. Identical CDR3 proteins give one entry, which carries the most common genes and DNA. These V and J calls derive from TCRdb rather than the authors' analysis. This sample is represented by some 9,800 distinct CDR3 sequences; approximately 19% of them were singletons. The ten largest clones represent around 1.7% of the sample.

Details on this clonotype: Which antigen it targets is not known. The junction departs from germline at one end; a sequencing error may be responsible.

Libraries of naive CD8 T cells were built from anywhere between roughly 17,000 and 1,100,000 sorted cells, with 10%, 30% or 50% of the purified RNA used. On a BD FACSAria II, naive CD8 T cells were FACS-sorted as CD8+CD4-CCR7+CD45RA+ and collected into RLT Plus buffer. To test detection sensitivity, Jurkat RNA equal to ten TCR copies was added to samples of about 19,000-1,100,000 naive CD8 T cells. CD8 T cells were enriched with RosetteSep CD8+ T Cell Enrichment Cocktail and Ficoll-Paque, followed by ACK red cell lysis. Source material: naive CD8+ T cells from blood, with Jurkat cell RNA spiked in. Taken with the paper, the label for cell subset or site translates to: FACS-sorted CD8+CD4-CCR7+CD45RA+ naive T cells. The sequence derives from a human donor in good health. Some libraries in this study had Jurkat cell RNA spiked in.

Read as DNA, the sequence is TGTACCAGCAGCCCCGTTTTAAATGTCAATGAGCAGTTCTTC. Translated, this gives CTSSPVLNVNEQFF. The sequence links TRBV7-6 to TRBJ2-1, with the D gene too uncertain to name. The CDR3 spans 14 residues, from the cysteine through the phenylalanine. Only the CDR3 DNA stays, 42 bases, in frame from base 1. Based on the germline V gene, the CDR1 and CDR2 sequences are SGHVS and FNYEAQ.